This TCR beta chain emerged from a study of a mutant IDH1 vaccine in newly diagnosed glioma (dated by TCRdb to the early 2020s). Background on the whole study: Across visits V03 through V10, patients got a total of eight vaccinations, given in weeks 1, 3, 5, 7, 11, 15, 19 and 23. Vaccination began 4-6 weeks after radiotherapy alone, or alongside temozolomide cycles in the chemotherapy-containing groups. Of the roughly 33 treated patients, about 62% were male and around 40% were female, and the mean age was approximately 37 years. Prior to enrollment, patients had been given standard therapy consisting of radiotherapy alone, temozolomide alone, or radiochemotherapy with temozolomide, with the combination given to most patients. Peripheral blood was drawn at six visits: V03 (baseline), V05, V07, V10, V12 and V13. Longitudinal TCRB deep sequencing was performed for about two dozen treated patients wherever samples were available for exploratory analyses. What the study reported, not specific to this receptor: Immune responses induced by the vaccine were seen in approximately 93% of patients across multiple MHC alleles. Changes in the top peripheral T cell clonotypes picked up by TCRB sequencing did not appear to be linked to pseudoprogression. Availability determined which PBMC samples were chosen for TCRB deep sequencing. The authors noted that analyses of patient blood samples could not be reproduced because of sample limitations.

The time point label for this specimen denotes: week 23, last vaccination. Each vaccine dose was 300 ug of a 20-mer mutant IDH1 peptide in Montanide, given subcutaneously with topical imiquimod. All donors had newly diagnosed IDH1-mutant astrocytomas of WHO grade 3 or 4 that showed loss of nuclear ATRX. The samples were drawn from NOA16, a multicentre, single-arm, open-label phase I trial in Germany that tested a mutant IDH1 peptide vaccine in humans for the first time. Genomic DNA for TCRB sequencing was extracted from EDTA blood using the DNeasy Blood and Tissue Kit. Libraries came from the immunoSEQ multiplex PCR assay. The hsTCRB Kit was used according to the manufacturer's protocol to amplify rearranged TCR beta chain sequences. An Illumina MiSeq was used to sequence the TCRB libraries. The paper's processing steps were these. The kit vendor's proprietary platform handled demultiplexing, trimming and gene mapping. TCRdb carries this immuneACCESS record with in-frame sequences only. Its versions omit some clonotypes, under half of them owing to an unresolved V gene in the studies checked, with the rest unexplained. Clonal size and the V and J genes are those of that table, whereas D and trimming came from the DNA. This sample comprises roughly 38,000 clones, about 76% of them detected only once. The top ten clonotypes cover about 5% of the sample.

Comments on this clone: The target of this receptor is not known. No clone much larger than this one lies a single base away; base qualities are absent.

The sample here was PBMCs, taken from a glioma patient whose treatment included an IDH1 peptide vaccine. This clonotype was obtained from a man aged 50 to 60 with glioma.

The CDR3 loop reads CASSFSQHTEAFF. Here is the DNA: TGTGCCAGCAGCTTTAGCCAGCACACTGAAGCTTTCTTT. The rearranged chain carries TRBV11-3 and TRBJ1-1; no D gene is confidently identified. The V end loses 3 bases and the J end loses 3 bases, and a stretch of 8 bases separates them. The CDR3 holds 13 amino acids from the cysteine to the phenylalanine. Only CDR3 DNA is held: 39 bases, read in frame from base 1. The germline V gene encodes CDR1 SGHNT and CDR2 YENEEA.